These 6 T cell receptor beta chains were sequenced from one sample in a study of regulatory T cells in long-lasting Graves disease. Combining iRepertoire HTBI primers with Arm-PCR of CDR3 regions, the authors built TCR beta libraries. TCRdb reprocessed the multiplex PCR reads with MiXCR, giving one entry per CDR3 protein. The sample consists of a few hundred thousand distinct CDR3 sequences, more than 20% of them appearing once. As to time point: persistent/refractory GD, antithyroid drugs over 5 years with positive TRAb. The TCR library was prepared using RNA isolated from PBMCs. The sequencing used peripheral blood mononuclear cells (PBMCs), collected when the disease was refractory, from a patient treated with antithyroid drugs. These receptors came from a woman aged 40-49 years with Graves disease.

Note on this clonotype: A junction end diverges from the germline sequence, so it may reflect a read error. The chain carries TRBV6-4 and TRBJ2-2, with D unresolved. The germline CDR1 and CDR2 sequences are MRHNA and SNTAGT. The CDR3 totals 16 residues. The CDR3 nucleotides are TGTGCCAGCAGCTACTTAACAGCTACGAACGCCGGGGAGCTGTTTTTT. This translates into CASSYLTATNAGELFF.

This clonotype was recorded at least ten times. This chain's CDR3 is CASSLGVSYEQYF. For the CDR3, the DNA is TGTGCCAGCAGTTTAGGGGTCTCCTACGAGCAGTACTTC. The chain is built from TRBV12-3 or TRBV12-4 and TRBJ2-7; D call uncertain. Trimming shortened V by 1 base and J by 0 bases, and 4 bases separated the two germline ends. The CDR3 loop spans 13 amino acids.

This clonotype showed up many times. The chain employs TRBV6-5 and TRBJ2-7; perhaps TRBD1 as D (5 bases). Trimming cost V 0 bases and J 6 bases, with 15 bases left between them. The CDR3 spans 15 residues. Germline-derived CDR1 and CDR2 are MNHEY and SVGAGI. In nucleotides, the CDR3 is TGTGCCAGCAGTTACTCTTCAGGGATCAACTCCGAGCAGTACTTC. It encodes CASSYSSGINSEQYF.

The sample holds many counts of this clonotype. The J gene is TRBJ1-1, the V gene TRBV28; D possibly corresponds to TRBD1 (5 bases). The CDR3 length is 11 residues. V dropped 9 bases and J dropped 6 bases, with 11 bases sitting between them. The V gene's germline CDR1 is MDHEN and CDR2 SYDVKM. CDR3 loop: CASGDPPEAFF. In DNA, the CDR3 is TGTGCCAGTGGGGACCCCCCTGAAGCTTTCTTT.

This clonotype was seen many times. J is TRBJ1-1 and V is TRBV28; 7 bases align to TRBD1. Per germline, CDR1 MDHEN and CDR2 SYDVKM. The CDR3 covers 12 residues. With V trimmed by 7 bases and J by 8 bases, 7 bases remained unmatched. The CDR3 is CASKIGQEEAFF. The CDR3 nucleotides are TGTGCCAGCAAGATCGGACAGGAAGAAGCTTTCTTT.

This clonotype was counted only a few times. The chain recombines TRBV12-3 or TRBV12-4 with TRBJ1-1, with D possibly TRBD1 on 5 matching bases. The CDR3 is 12 amino acids. V shed 1 base and J shed 8 bases, with 8 bases lying between them. The CDR3 sequence is CASSLGGLEAFF. The CDR3 DNA sequence: TGTGCCAGCAGTTTAGGGGGACTAGAAGCTTTCTTT.